This T cell receptor (beta chain) is drawn from a study of beta chain features in type 1 diabetes. Many counts were recorded for this clone. What it recognizes is unknown. Averaging roughly 120 mL, one heparinised blood draw came from each individual donor. Findings and limits, study-wide: Cells with high TCR expression could be over-represented when cDNA is sequenced. Shortening that was moderate but significant affected the TCRB CDR3s of Type 1 diabetes patients in all four CD4+ subsets.

The entirety of the isolated RNA underwent reverse transcription, so expressed TCRB transcripts were sequenced. TCRdb keeps only in-frame clones here, not all; method: immunoSEQ multiplex PCR. This table has more than 140,000 clones, 9.5% to 10% appearing once. Sequencing was carried out using central memory CD4+ T cells from blood. This clonotype was sampled from a woman aged 40 to 50 in good health.

CDR3 region: CASSLRQGSVHNEQFF. The CDR3 region has the DNA TGTGCCAGCTCACTTCGACAGGGGAGTGTCCACAATGAGCAGTTCTTC. The V and J genes are TRBV18 and TRBJ2-1, with 8 bases identical to TRBD1. There are 16 residues in the CDR3. V was pared by 4 bases and J by 5 bases, with 10 bases of the junction left unmatched. CDR1 KGHSH and CDR2 LQKENI come from the germline V gene. The full variable domain, with the rest looked up from reference TRBV18 and TRBJ2-1, is NAGVMQNPRHLVRRRGQEARLRCSPMKGHSHVYWYRQLPEEGLKFMVYLQKENIIDESGMPKERFSAEFPKEGPSILRIQQVVRGDSAAYFCASSLRQGSVHNEQFFGPGTRLTVL.